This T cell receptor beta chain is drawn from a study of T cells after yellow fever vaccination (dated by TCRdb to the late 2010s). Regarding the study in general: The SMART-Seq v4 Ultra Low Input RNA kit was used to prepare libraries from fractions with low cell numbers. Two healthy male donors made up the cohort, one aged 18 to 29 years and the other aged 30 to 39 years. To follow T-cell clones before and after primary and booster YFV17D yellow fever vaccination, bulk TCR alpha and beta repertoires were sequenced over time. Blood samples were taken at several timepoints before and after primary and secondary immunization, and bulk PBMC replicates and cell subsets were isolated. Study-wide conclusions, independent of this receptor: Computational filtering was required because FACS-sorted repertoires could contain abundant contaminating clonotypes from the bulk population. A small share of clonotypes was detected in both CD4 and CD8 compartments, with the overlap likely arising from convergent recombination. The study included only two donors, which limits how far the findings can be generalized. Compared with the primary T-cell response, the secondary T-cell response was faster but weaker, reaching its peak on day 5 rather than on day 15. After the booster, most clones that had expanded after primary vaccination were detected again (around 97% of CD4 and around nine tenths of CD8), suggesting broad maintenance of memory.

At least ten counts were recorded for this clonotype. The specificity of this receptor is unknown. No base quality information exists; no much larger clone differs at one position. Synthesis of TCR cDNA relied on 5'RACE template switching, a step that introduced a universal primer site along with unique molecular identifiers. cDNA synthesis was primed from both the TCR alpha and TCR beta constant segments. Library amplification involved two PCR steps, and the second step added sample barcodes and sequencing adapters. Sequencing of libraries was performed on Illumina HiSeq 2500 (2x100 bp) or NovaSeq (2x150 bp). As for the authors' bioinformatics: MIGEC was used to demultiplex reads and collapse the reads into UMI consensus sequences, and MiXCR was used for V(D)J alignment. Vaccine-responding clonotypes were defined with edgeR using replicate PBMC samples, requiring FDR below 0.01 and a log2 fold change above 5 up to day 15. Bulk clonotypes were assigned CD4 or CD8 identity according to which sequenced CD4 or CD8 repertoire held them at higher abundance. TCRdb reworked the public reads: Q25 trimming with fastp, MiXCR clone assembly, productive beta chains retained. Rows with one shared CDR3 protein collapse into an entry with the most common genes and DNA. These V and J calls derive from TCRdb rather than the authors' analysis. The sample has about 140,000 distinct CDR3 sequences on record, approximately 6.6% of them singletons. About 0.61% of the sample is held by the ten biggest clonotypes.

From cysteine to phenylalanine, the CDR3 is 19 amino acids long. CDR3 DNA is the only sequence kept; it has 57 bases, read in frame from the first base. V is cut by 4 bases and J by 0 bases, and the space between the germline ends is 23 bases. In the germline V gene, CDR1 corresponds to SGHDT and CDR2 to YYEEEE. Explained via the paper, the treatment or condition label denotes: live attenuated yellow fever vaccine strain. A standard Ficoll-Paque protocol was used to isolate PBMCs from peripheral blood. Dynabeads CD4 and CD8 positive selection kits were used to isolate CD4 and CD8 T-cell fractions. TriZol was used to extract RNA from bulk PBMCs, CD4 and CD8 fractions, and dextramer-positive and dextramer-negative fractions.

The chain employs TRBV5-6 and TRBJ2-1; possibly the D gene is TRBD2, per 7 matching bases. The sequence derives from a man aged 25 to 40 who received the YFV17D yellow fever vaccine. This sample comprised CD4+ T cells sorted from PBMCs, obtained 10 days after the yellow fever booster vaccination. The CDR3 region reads CASSVYRGAGHSSYNEQFF. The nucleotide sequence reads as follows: TGTGCCAGCAGCGTATATCGTGGAGCGGGACACAGCTCCTACAATGAGCAGTTCTTC.